This T cell receptor beta chain was observed in a study of T cell responses to AZD1222 COVID-19 vaccine. Study-wide points: Females outnumbered males among donors, who were mostly white British; clonal diversity was possibly underestimated. The span of vaccine-associated CD4 TCRs extended across spike, with dominance at 160-218 and 743-854. Of spike-specific TCRs, nearly half reportedly target regions left unmutated in variants. When two AZD1222 doses had been given, Spike-specific TCR breadth and depth rose.

This clone is a singleton in its sample. Its specificity is unknown. This CDR3 comprises 14 residues. In germline, CDR1 is LNHDA, CDR2 SQIVND (reference sequence). The ends lost 7 bases at V and 6 bases at J; junction bases unmatched: 9. Here immunoSEQ multiplex PCR was the method, and the copy in TCRdb shows in-frame clones only, minus some. The sample has under 200,000 clones, 92% seen once; the top ten hold about 4.5%. The starting material was peripheral blood, obtained on day 0 of MenACWY control vaccination. V usage is TRBV19 and J usage is TRBJ2-3, with TRBD2 identical over 8 bases. This clonotype was sampled from an adult in good health. The CDR3 DNA is TGTGCCAGTAACCAGCGGGAGAGTCCGGATACGCAGTATTTT. It encodes CASNQRESPDTQYF.